Below, 2 T cell receptor beta chains from the same sample are listed, as sequenced in a study of T cell responses to AZD1222 COVID-19 vaccine. Produced via immunoSEQ multiplex PCR; TCRdb's table is partial and in-frame only. The sample holds nearly 90,000 clones; approximately 91% are singletons and the top ten take approximately 5%. The sample in question was peripheral blood, obtained 28 days after the second AZD1222 dose. The origin of the receptors is an adult who received the AZD1222 COVID-19 vaccine.

This chain links TRBV19 with TRBJ1-6; D is undetermined. The CDR3 contains 10 residues. Germline V gene data show CDR1 as LNHDA and CDR2 as SQIVND (reference sequence). Trimming took 11 bases from V and 7 from J, leaving 6 bases between them. CDR3 nucleotide sequence: TGTGCCGGGCAAAATTCACCCCTCCACTTT. Encoded protein: CAGQNSPLHF.

This chain links TRBV10-2 with TRBJ1-2, with D possibly being TRBD1 (5 bases). This CDR3 is 17 amino acids long. CDR1 is WSHSY, CDR2 SAAADI, per germline. V was pared by 5 bases and J by 3 bases, with 22 bases between. Here the CDR3 DNA reads TGCGCCAGCAGTATAGGCACACTAGTTCCGGGGGACTATGGCTACACCTTC. Amino acid sequence: CASSIGTLVPGDYGYTF.